This entry lists 14 T cell receptor beta chains sequenced from one sample in a study of radiotherapy plus CTLA-4 blockade in lung cancer. The method was immunoSEQ multiplex PCR; TCRdb's version includes in-frame clones alone and lacks a portion of them. The data contain some 64,000 clones, approximately 80% of them seen just once; the ten biggest clones take up around 4.8%. Sequenced here: peripheral blood, sampled from a patient treated with radiotherapy plus ipilimumab. These receptors were obtained from a human donor with non-small cell lung cancer who had a complete response to radiotherapy plus ipilimumab.

J is TRBJ2-7 and V is TRBV30; 12 bases are a match to TRBD2. The germline V gene encodes CDR1 GTSNPN and CDR2 SVGIG (reference sequence). This CDR3 is 22 amino acids long. V shed 1 base and J 0 bases; nucleotides not matched to a gene: 22. The DNA for the CDR3 is TGTGCCTGGAGTGCGGGCAGGGGGGTGTTCGCGACTAGCGGGGGTCCCTCCTACGAGCAGTACGTC. Its translation is CAWSAGRGVFATSGGPSYEQYV.

The sample holds one count of this clone. The gene calls are TRBV6-5 and TRBJ1-2; D is unresolved. CDR1 and CDR2 from the germline V gene are MNHEY and SVGAGI. This CDR3 is 14 amino acids long. The germline V and J ends were trimmed by 6 bases and 0 bases, with 11 bases remaining between them. CDR3 residues: CASSPTSSNYGYTF. For the CDR3, the DNA is TGTGCCAGCAGCCCGACAAGCTCTAACTATGGCTACACCTTC.

The chain uses TRBV11-2 and TRBJ2-1, with a weak D call TRBD1 (5 bases). Trimming cost V 6 bases and J 9 bases, with 12 bases left between them. Germline V gene sequence: CDR1 SGHAT, CDR2 FQNNGV. The CDR3 length is 12 residues. The CDR3: CASRHSGSEQFF. The DNA of the CDR3 is TGTGCCAGCAGACACTCAGGGTCTGAGCAGTTCTTC. The full variable domain, its missing parts supplied by reference TRBV11-2 and TRBJ2-1, is EAGVAQSPRYKIIEKRQSVAFWCNPISGHATLYWYQQILGQGPKLLIQFQNNGVVDDSQLPKDRFSAERLKGVDSTLKIQPAKLEDSAVYLCASRHSGSEQFFGPGTRLTVL.

V gene TRBV10-3 combines with J gene TRBJ1-3; D uncertain. This CDR3 comprises 11 residues. Germline V lookup: CDR1 ENHRY, CDR2 SYGVKD. The V end lost 4 bases, the J end lost 4 bases, and 2 bases lay between the germline ends. CDR3 residues: CAISAGNTIYF. The CDR3 nucleotides read TGTGCCATCAGTGCAGGAAACACCATATATTTT.

The CDR3 DNA reads as TGTGCCACCCACCGGGGACAGGGAACCTCTGGGGCCAACGTCCTGACTTTC. Translated, it gives CATHRGQGTSGANVLTF. The chain couples TRBV15 to TRBJ2-6; the match to TRBD1 covers 9 bases. The CDR3 has 17 residues. Per germline, CDR1 LNHNV and CDR2 YYDKDF (reference sequence). With V trimmed by 8 bases and J by 0 bases, 8 bases remained unmatched.

The chain joins TRBV19 to TRBJ1-1; no definite D call. V lost 3 bases, J lost 1 base, and 6 bases lay in between. The CDR3 covers 13 residues. The germline V gene has CDR1 LNHDA and CDR2 SQIVND (reference sequence). CDR3 sequence reads: CASSMAPNTEAFF. CDR3 nucleotides: TGTGCCAGTAGTATGGCTCCGAACACTGAAGCTTTCTTT.

This rearrangement joins TRBV9 to TRBJ2-1; TRBD1 aligns across 11 bases. From germline, CDR1 is SGDLS and CDR2 YYNGEE. The CDR3 covers 15 residues. After removal of 0 bases from V and 7 bases from J, the junction contained 3 bases not matched to a gene. The CDR3 spells CASSVEGQGANEQFF. Written as DNA, the CDR3 is TGTGCCAGCAGCGTAGAAGGACAGGGGGCTAATGAGCAGTTCTTC.

This chain joins TRBV7-2 and TRBJ2-3; D is unclear. V was cut by 6 bases and J by 0 bases, with 7 bases left in between. CDR1 and CDR2 (germline): SGHTA, FQGNSA. This CDR3 has 13 residues. Here the CDR3 DNA reads TGTGCCAGCAGGTCGGGTAGCACAGATACGCAGTATTTT. This translates into CASRSGSTDTQYF. Variable domain in full (rest from reference TRBV7-2 and TRBJ2-3): GAGVSQSPSNKVTEKGKDVELRCDPISGHTALYWYRQSLGQGLEFLIYFQGNSAPDKSGLPSDRFSAERTGGSVSTLTIQRTQQEDSAVYLCASRSGSTDTQYFGPGTRLTVL.

This clone was found a few times. The chain carries TRBV7-2 and TRBJ2-2; 11 positions match TRBD2. The germline V gene has CDR1 SGHTA and CDR2 FQGNSA. V shed 1 base, J shed 4 bases, and the junction held 8 bases outside the gene matches. The CDR3 sequence is 18 residues long. The CDR3 bases are TGTGCCAGCAGCTTAGGGTTACTAGCGGGAGACTTCACCGGGGAGCTGTTTTTT. Protein sequence: CASSLGLLAGDFTGELFF.

The rearrangement joins TRBV11-3 to TRBJ2-3, with no clear D. Germline CDR1 and CDR2: SGHNT and YENEEA. The CDR3 totals 13 residues. V was clipped by 2 bases and J by 4 bases, with 7 bases between them. The CDR3, as DNA: TGTGCCAGCAGCTTAAGTCAAGCAGATACGCAGTATTTT. It translates to CASSLSQADTQYF.

The rearrangement joins TRBV5-6 to TRBJ1-1; TRBD1 matches 9 bases. The V gene end was trimmed by 1 base and the J gene end by 0 bases; junction bases not matched to a gene: 4. The CDR3 is 16 residues long. The germline V gene encodes CDR1 SGHDT and CDR2 YYEEEE. The CDR3 DNA is TGTGCCAGCAGCTTGTGGGACAGGGCCCTGAACACTGAAGCTTTCTTT. This sequence encodes CASSLWDRALNTEAFF.

The chain has TRBV14 and TRBJ1-2, with TRBD1 identical over 9 bases. The CDR3 spans 14 residues. The junction had 4 bases not matched to a gene; V was cut back by 2 bases and J by 6 bases. The germline V gene has CDR1 SGHDN and CDR2 FVKESK. The CDR3 region has the DNA TGTGCCAGCAGCCAATCGGGACAGGGTCATGGCTACACCTTC. This encodes CASSQSGQGHGYTF.

The rearrangement links TRBV5-1 to TRBJ2-7, with a possible D match to TRBD2 (6 bases). CDR1 is SGHRS, CDR2 YFSETQ, per germline. V was trimmed by 4 bases and J by 2 bases, leaving 16 bases between them. The CDR3 runs 15 residues. CDR3 region: CASSPGGGSTYEQYV. The CDR3 nucleotides are TGCGCCAGCAGCCCCGGTGGGGGGAGCACCTACGAGCAGTACGTC.

This chain connects TRBV6-6 to TRBJ2-7; D not certain. The CDR3 loop spans 11 amino acids. Deletions cut 4 bases from V and 0 bases from J, with 1 base between. Germline V gene sequence: CDR1 MNHNY, CDR2 SVGAGI (reference sequence). The DNA of the CDR3 is TGTGCCAGCAGTTTCTCCTACGAGCAGTACTTC. It specifies CASSFSYEQYF.